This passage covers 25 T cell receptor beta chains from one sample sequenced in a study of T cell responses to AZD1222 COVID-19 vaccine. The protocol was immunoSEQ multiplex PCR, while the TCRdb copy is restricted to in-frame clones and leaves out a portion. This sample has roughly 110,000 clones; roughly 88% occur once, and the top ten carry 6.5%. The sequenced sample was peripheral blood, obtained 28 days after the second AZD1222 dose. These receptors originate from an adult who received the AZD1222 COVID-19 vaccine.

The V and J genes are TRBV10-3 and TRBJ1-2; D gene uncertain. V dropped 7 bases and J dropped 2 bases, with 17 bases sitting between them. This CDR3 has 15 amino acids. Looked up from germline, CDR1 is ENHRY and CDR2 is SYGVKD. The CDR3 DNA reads TGTGCCATCAAGGCGGCAGATCGCGCCAACTATGGCTACACCTTC. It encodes CAIKAADRANYGYTF.

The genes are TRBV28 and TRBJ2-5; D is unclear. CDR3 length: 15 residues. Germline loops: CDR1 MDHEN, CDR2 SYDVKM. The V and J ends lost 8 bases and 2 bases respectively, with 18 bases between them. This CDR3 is CASSLPQLTQETQYF. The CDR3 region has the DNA TGTGCCAGCTCATTACCCCAACTGACGCAAGAGACCCAGTACTTC.

In DNA form, the CDR3 reads TGTGCCAGCAGCCTTACAGATACTGAAGCTTTCTTT. It codes for CASSLTDTEAFF. The chain has TRBV5-5 and TRBJ1-1; D not certain. Germline loops: CDR1 SGHKS, CDR2 YYEKEE (reference sequence). The CDR3 has 12 amino acids. Trimming removed 4 bases from V and 5 bases from J, with 9 bases in between.

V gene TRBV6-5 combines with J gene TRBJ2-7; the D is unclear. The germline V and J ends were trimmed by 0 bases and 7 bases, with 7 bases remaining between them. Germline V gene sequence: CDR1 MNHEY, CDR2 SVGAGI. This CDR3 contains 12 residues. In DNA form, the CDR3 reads TGTGCCAGCAGTTACTCGGTGGGGGAGCAGTACTTC. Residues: CASSYSVGEQYF.

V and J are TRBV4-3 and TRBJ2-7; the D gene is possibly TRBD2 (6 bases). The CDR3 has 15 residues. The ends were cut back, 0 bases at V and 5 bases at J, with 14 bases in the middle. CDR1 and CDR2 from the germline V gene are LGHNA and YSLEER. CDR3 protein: CASSQESAGGHEQYF. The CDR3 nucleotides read TGCGCCAGCAGCCAAGAATCAGCCGGGGGACACGAGCAGTACTTC.

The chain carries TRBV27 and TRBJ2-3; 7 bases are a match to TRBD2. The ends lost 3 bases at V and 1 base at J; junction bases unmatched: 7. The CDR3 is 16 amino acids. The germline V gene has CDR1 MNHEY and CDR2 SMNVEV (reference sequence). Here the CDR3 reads CASSFLGGSGTDTQYF. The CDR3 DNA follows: TGTGCCAGCAGTTTCCTGGGAGGGTCTGGCACAGATACGCAGTATTTT.

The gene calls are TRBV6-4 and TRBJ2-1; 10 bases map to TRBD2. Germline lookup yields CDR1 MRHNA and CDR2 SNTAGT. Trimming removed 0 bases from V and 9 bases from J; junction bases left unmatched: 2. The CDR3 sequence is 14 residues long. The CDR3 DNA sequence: TGTGCCAGCAGTGACTCTAGCGGGGGGAGTGAGCAGTTCTTC. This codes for CASSDSSGGSEQFF.

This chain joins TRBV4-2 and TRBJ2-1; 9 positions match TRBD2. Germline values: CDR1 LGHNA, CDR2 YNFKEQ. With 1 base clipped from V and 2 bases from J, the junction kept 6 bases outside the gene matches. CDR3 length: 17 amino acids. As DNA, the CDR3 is TGTGCCAGCAGCCAAGCCCTTGGCGGGGGGGCCTACAATGAGCAGTTCTTC. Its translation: CASSQALGGGAYNEQFF.

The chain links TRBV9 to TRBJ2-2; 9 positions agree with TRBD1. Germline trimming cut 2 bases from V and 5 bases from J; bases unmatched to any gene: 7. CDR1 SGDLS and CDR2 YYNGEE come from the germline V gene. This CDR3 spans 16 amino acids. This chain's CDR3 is CASSVTGGPGTGELFF. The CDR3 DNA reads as TGTGCCAGCAGCGTTACAGGGGGCCCGGGTACCGGGGAGCTGTTTTTT. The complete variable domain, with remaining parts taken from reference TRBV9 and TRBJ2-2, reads DSGVTQTPKHLITATGQRVTLRCSPRSGDLSVYWYQQSLDQGLQFLIQYYNGEERAKGNILERFSAQQFPDLHSELNLSSLELGDSALYFCASSVTGGPGTGELFFGEGSRLTVL.

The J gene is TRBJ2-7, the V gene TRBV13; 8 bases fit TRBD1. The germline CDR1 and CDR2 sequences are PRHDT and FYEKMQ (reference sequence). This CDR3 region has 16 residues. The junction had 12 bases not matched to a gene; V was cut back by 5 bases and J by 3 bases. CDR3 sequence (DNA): TGTGCCAGCAGCCAATCCGGGACAGGTCGACTCTACGAGCAGTACTTC. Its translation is CASSQSGTGRLYEQYF. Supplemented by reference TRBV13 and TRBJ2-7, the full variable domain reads AAGVIQSPRHLIKEKRETATLKCYPIPRHDTVYWYQQGPGQDPQFLISFYEKMQSDKGSIPDRFSAQQFSDYHSELNMSSLELGDSALYFCASSQSGTGRLYEQYFGPGTRLTVT.

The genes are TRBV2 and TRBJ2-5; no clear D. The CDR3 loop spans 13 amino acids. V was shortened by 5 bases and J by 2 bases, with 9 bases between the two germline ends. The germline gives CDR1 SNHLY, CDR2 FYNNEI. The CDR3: CASSHPNQETQYF. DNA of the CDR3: TGTGCCAGCAGTCATCCTAATCAAGAGACCCAGTACTTC. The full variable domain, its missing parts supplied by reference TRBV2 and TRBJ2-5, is EPEVTQTPSHQVTQMGQEVILRCVPISNHLYFYWYRQILGQKVEFLVSFYNNEISEKSEIFDDQFSVERPDGSNFTLKIRSTKLEDSAMYFCASSHPNQETQYFGPGTRLLVL.

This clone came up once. The CDR3 region is CASRLQTGPYEQYF. CDR3 in DNA: TGTGCCAGCAGGCTACAAACGGGCCCCTACGAGCAGTACTTC. This rearrangement joins TRBV27 to TRBJ2-7, with D unresolved. The germline V gene encodes CDR1 MNHEY and CDR2 SMNVEV (reference sequence). The CDR3 has 14 amino acids. Deletions cut 6 bases from V and 2 bases from J, with 14 bases between.

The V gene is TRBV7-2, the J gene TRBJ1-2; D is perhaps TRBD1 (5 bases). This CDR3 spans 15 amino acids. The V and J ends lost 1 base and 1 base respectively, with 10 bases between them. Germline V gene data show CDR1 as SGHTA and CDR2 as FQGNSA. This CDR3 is CASSLVTANNYGYTF. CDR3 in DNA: TGTGCCAGCAGCTTAGTGACAGCGAATAACTATGGCTACACCTTC.

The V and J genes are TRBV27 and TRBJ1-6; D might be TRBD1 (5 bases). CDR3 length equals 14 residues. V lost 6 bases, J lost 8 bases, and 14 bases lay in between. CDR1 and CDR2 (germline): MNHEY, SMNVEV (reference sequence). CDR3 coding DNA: TGTGCCAGCAGCCGTGCGGGGGGGGATTCACCCCTCCACTTT. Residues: CASSRAGGDSPLHF.

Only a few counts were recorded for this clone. This CDR3 is CASSLGTGPYGYTF. The CDR3 bases are TGTGCCAGCAGCTTGGGGACAGGACCTTATGGCTACACCTTC. V is TRBV5-6 and J is TRBJ1-2; 7 bases are shared with TRBD1. Trimming took 0 bases from V and 5 from J; bases not matched to a gene: 4. CDR3 size: 14 residues. Germline lookup yields CDR1 SGHDT and CDR2 YYEEEE.

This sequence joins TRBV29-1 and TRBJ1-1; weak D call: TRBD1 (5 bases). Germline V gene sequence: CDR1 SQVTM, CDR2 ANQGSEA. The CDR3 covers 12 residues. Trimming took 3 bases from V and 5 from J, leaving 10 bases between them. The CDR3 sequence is CSVDVTVTEAFF. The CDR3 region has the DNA TGCAGCGTTGATGTGACAGTGACTGAAGCTTTCTTT.

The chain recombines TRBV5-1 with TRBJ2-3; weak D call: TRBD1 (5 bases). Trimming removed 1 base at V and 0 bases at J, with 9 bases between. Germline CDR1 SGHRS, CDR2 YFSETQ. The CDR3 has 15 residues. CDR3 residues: CASSLQTASTDTQYF. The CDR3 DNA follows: TGCGCCAGCAGCTTGCAGACAGCTAGCACAGATACGCAGTATTTT.

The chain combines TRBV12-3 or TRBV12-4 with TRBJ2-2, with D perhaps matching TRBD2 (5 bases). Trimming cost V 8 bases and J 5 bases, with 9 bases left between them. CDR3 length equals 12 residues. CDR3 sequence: CASGPGTGELFF. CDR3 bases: TGTGCCAGCGGCCCGGGGACCGGGGAGCTGTTTTTT.

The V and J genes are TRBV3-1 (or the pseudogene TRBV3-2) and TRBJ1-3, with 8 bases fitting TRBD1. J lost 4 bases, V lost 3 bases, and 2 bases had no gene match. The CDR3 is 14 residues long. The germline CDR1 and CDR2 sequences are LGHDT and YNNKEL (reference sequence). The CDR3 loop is CASSQDRAGNTIYF. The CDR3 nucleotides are TGTGCCAGCAGCCAGGACAGGGCAGGAAACACCATATATTTT.

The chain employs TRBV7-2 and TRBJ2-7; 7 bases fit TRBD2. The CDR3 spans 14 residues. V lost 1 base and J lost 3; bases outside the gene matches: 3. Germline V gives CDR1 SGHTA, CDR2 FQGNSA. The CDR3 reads CASSLGGGFYEQYF. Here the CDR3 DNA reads TGTGCCAGCAGCTTAGGGGGGGGATTCTACGAGCAGTACTTC.

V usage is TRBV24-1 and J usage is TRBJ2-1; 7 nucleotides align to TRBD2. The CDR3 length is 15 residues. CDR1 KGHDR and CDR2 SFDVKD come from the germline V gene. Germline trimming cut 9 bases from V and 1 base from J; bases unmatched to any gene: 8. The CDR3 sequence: CATAGLVSSYNEQFF. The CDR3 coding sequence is TGTGCCACCGCAGGACTAGTTTCTTCCTACAATGAGCAGTTCTTC.

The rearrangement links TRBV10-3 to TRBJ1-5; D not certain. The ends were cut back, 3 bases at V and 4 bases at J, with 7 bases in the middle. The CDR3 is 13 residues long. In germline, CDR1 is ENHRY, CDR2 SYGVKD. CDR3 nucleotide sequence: TGTGCCATCAGTGACAGGATTAATCAGCCCCAGCATTTT. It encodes CAISDRINQPQHF.

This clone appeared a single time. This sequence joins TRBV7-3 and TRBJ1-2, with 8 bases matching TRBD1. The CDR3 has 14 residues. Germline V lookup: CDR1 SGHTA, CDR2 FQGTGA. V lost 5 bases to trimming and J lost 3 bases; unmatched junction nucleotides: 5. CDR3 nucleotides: TGTGCCAGCAGCCAAGAACAGGGGGACTATGGCTACACCTTC. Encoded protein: CASSQEQGDYGYTF.

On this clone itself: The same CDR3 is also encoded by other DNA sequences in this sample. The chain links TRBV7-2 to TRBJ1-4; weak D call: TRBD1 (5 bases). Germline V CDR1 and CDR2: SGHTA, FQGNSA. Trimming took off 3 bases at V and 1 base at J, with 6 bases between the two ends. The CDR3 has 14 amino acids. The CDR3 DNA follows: TGTGCCAGCAGCTTCCAGGGAACTAATGAAAAACTGTTTTTT. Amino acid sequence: CASSFQGTNEKLFF.

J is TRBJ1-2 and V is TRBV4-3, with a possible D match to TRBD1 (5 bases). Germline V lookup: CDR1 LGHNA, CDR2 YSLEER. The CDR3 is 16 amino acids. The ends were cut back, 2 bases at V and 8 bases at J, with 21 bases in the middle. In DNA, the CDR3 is TGCGCCAGCAGCCAAAATATTGGGCAGACCGAGGGGGGCTACACCTTC. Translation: CASSQNIGQTEGGYTF.